One sample yielded the 28 T cell receptor beta chains listed below, sequenced in a study of T cells after yellow fever vaccination. TCRdb redid the calling of the 5' RACE reads with MiXCR, one entry per CDR3 protein. The table lists about 200,000 distinct CDR3 sequences, approximately 3.2% of them singletons. The sample in question was CD4+ T cells sorted from PBMCs, obtained 10 days after the yellow fever booster vaccination. The receptors were sampled from a man aged 18-30 years who received the YFV17D yellow fever vaccine.

The table lists this clonotype with many counts. V is TRBV7-2 and J is TRBJ1-5, with D unclear. CDR3 length: 13 residues. The V end was cut by 4 bases, the J end by 5 bases, with 9 bases between. Germline V lookup: CDR1 SGHTA, CDR2 FQGNSA. CDR3 nucleotides: TGTGCCAGCAGCTCGATGCGGGATCAGCCCCAGCATTTT. Translation gives CASSSMRDQPQHF.

This clonotype was observed at least ten times. The rearrangement joins TRBV7-9 to TRBJ1-1; D uncertain. The germline gives CDR1 SEHNR, CDR2 FQNEAQ (reference sequence). V lost 3 bases to trimming and J lost 4 bases, with 9 bases between them. The CDR3 spans 13 residues. CDR3 nucleotides: TGTGCCAGCAGCTTTTCCGCCCGCACTGAAGCTTTCTTT. Its translation: CASSFSARTEAFF.

The sample holds many counts of this clonotype. An end of the junction differs from the germline gene, which may be a read error. V and J are TRBV6-2 or TRBV6-3 and TRBJ2-1; weak D call: TRBD2 (5 bases). Germline CDR1 and CDR2: MNHEY and SVGEGT. This CDR3 spans 13 amino acids. CDR3 region: CASSLNGLGLWLF. Written as DNA, the CDR3 is TGTGCCAGCAGTTTAAATGGACTTGGTTTGTGGCTCTTC.

V is TRBV30 and J is TRBJ1-1; possible D gene TRBD1, 6 bases. CDR1 and CDR2 (germline): GTSNPN, SVGIG (reference sequence). The CDR3 runs 13 residues. V lost 2 bases and J 4 bases, leaving 11 bases between the germline ends. CDR3 sequence reads: CAWSRLGATEAFF. CDR3 bases: TGTGCCTGGAGTCGACTGGGGGCCACTGAAGCTTTCTTT.

This clonotype was recorded many times. The chain recombines TRBV5-1 with TRBJ2-2, with D possibly TRBD1 on 5 matching bases. The CDR3 has 14 residues. Germline CDR1 reads SGHRS; CDR2 reads YFSETQ. Trimming removed 4 bases at V and 5 bases at J, with 12 bases between. The CDR3 nucleotides read TGCGCCAGCAGCCTCAACTCAGGGACCGGGGAGCTGTTTTTT. Its protein is CASSLNSGTGELFF.

The chain is built from TRBV12-3 or TRBV12-4 and TRBJ1-6, with D perhaps TRBD1 (5 bases). Deletions cut 2 bases from V and 8 bases from J, with 13 bases between. The CDR3 contains 15 residues. The CDR3 loop is CASSLQPGGDSPLHF. The CDR3 nucleotides are TGTGCCAGCAGTTTACAGCCCGGGGGGGATTCACCCCTCCACTTT.

This clonotype was seen at least ten times. The V call is TRBV11-2, the J call TRBJ2-2, with TRBD2 matching over 12 bases. Germline CDR1 SGHAT, CDR2 FQNNGV. This CDR3 has 17 residues. After removal of 5 bases from V and 9 bases from J, the junction contained 13 bases not matched to a gene. For the CDR3, the DNA is TGTGCCAGCAGCCCAAGACCCCCTAGCGGGGGGGCTTGGGAGCTGTTTTTT. Translated: CASSPRPPSGGAWELFF.

This clonotype was seen a handful of times. The chain uses TRBV27 and TRBJ1-2; no definite D call. The germline gives CDR1 MNHEY, CDR2 SMNVEV (reference sequence). V was clipped by 5 bases and J by 2 bases, with 15 bases between them. This CDR3 region has 15 residues. This CDR3 reads CASSLAGDPNYGYTF. The CDR3 DNA is TGTGCCAGCAGTCTCGCCGGGGATCCCAACTATGGCTACACCTTC.

V and J are TRBV7-2 and TRBJ1-2, with D tentatively TRBD1 (6 bases). The CDR3 totals 14 residues. V was shortened by 3 bases and J by 5 bases, with 13 bases between the two germline ends. Germline CDR1 SGHTA, CDR2 FQGNSA. This chain's CDR3 is CASSLQGPRYGYTF. CDR3 in DNA: TGTGCCAGCAGCTTGCAGGGGCCCCGATATGGCTACACCTTC.

This clonotype was detected a few times. This chain connects TRBV10-1 to TRBJ2-2, with D possibly matching TRBD1 (5 bases). V gave up 3 bases and J gave up 12 bases, with 14 bases separating them. The CDR3 contains 13 residues. CDR1 and CDR2 (germline): WNHNN, SYGVQD (reference sequence). CDR3 in DNA: TGCGCCAGCAGTGATAATCAGGGTTTGAAGCTGTTTTTT. Its translation is CASSDNQGLKLFF.

A few counts support this clonotype. The chain links TRBV7-4 to TRBJ2-5; a weak D match, TRBD2 (6 bases). Per germline, CDR1 SGHVT and CDR2 SQSDAQ. Trimming took 2 bases from V and 2 from J, leaving 15 bases between them. There are 16 residues in the CDR3. The CDR3 nucleotides are TGTGCCAGCAGCTTAACGGGGCGGGGATGTCAAGAGACCCAGTACTTC. This translates into CASSLTGRGCQETQYF.

This clonotype was seen many times. CDR3 in DNA: TGCGCCAGCAGCGCAGGGGGTCAAGCAGATACGCAGTATTTT. Amino acids: CASSAGGQADTQYF. The V call is TRBV5-1, the J call TRBJ2-3; 7 nucleotides line up with TRBD1. Germline assignment: CDR1 SGHRS and CDR2 YFSETQ. The CDR3 contains 14 residues. J was trimmed by 4 bases and V by 4 bases; bases with no gene match: 6.

This clonotype was detected ten times or more. The V and J genes are TRBV6-2 or TRBV6-3 and TRBJ2-7; TRBD2 is a possible D gene (5 bases). Per germline, CDR1 MNHEY and CDR2 SVGEGT. The CDR3 consists of 12 residues. The ends were cut back, 6 bases at V and 3 bases at J, with 9 bases in the middle. The DNA for the CDR3 is TGTGCCAGCAGCCCCCGGGGCTACGAGCAGTACGTC. It translates to CASSPRGYEQYV.

The rearrangement uses TRBV6-5 and TRBJ2-5; 9 bases are a match to TRBD2. Germline CDR1 reads MNHEY; CDR2 reads SVGAGI. J lost 5 bases, V lost 7 bases, and 8 bases had no gene match. This CDR3 comprises 14 residues. CDR3 protein: CASTGMRGGETQYF. In DNA, the CDR3 is TGTGCCAGCACGGGAATGCGGGGGGGGGAGACCCAGTACTTC.

This clonotype was seen more than once but under ten times. The V call is TRBV18, the J call TRBJ1-1; D unresolved. V was clipped by 6 bases and J by 9 bases, with 14 bases between them. This CDR3 is 12 amino acids long. The germline V gene encodes CDR1 KGHSH and CDR2 LQKENI. Here the CDR3 DNA reads TGTGCCAGCTCGACGGGGTCGGCTAAAGCTTTCTTT. It is translated as CASSTGSAKAFF.

The rearrangement uses TRBV6-5 and TRBJ2-7; possible D gene TRBD1, 7 bases. Germline CDR1 MNHEY, CDR2 SVGAGI. There are 14 residues in the CDR3. Trimming removed 6 bases at V and 3 bases at J, with 15 bases between. The chain's CDR3 is CASRLGRGVYEQYV. CDR3 sequence (DNA): TGTGCCAGCAGGCTCGGCAGGGGGGTCTACGAGCAGTACGTC.

The chain recombines TRBV7-3 with TRBJ2-7, with TRBD2 matching 12 bases. This CDR3 is 21 amino acids long. Trimming cost V 2 bases and J 0 bases; bases outside gene matches: 17. CDR1 and CDR2 (germline): SGHTA, FQGTGA. This CDR3 reads CASSLPPGLAGPSSCSYEQYV. The CDR3 nucleotides are TGTGCCAGCAGCTTACCCCCGGGACTAGCGGGCCCCTCATCTTGCTCCTACGAGCAGTACGTC.

Ten or more counts support this clonotype. This chain joins TRBV6-5 and TRBJ2-1; D is uncertain. CDR1 and CDR2 from the germline V gene are MNHEY and SVGAGI. V was cut by 2 bases and J by 0 bases, with 11 bases left in between. The CDR3 has 16 amino acids. The CDR3 bases are TGTGCCAGCAGTTACGTAGCCGACCCCTCCTACAATGAGCAGTTCTTC. Encoded protein: CASSYVADPSYNEQFF.

The chain combines TRBV5-1 with TRBJ1-3, with D perhaps TRBD1 (5 bases). The CDR3 loop spans 15 amino acids. Germline V gene lookup returns CDR1 SGHRS and CDR2 YFSETQ. Trimming removed 0 bases from V and 4 bases from J, with 11 bases in between. The CDR3 protein is CASSLAAGHGNTIYF. CDR3 nucleotide sequence: TGCGCCAGCAGCTTGGCGGCGGGGCACGGAAACACCATATATTTT.

This clonotype was recorded a few times. This chain links TRBV18 with TRBJ1-6, with TRBD1 as a possible D gene (6 bases). The length of the CDR3 is 15 residues. V dropped 2 bases and J dropped 10 bases, with 15 bases sitting between them. Germline V gene sequence: CDR1 KGHSH, CDR2 LQKENI. The CDR3 protein is CASSPATGAESPLHF. The CDR3 DNA reads TGTGCCAGCTCACCAGCGACAGGAGCCGAATCACCCCTCCACTTT.

This clonotype appeared many times. This chain joins TRBV5-1 and TRBJ2-1, with 7 nucleotides matching TRBD1. Germline CDR1 SGHRS, CDR2 YFSETQ. Trimming took 2 bases from V and 9 from J; bases not matched to a gene: 2. The CDR3 is 12 amino acids. Here the CDR3 reads CASSFDRVEQFF. The CDR3 coding sequence is TGCGCCAGCAGCTTCGACAGGGTTGAGCAGTTCTTC.

This chain connects TRBV7-3 to TRBJ1-4; D gene uncertain. Trimming took off 4 bases at V and 7 bases at J, with 10 bases between the two ends. The CDR3 consists of 13 residues. Germline-derived CDR1 and CDR2 are SGHTA and FQGTGA. DNA for the CDR3: TGTGCCAGCAGCTCCCGGTCGGGTGAAAAACTGTTTTTT. As protein: CASSSRSGEKLFF.

This clonotype showed up many times. The chain couples TRBV5-5 to TRBJ2-2, with a tentative D call TRBD1 (5 bases). Germline CDR1 is SGHKS and CDR2 is YYEKEE (reference sequence). CDR3 size: 15 residues. Trimming shortened V by 1 base and J by 6 bases, and 13 bases separated the two germline ends. The CDR3, as DNA: TGTGCCAGCAGCTTGCGGGCAGGGTATGCCGGGGAGCTGTTTTTT. Residues: CASSLRAGYAGELFF.

The chain recombines TRBV18 with TRBJ2-5; the D is unclear. Per germline, CDR1 KGHSH and CDR2 LQKENI. The CDR3 extends over 11 amino acids. Between the trimmed V and J ends, which lost 2 bases and 7 bases, there was a span of 5 bases. The CDR3 nucleotides read TGTGCCAGCTCACCAGCAGGGACCCAGTACTTC. Protein product: CASSPAGTQYF.

The chain is built from TRBV5-1 and TRBJ2-3, with a tentative D call TRBD2 (7 bases). The CDR3 has 15 residues. The germline V gene has CDR1 SGHRS and CDR2 YFSETQ. V gave up 4 bases and J gave up 4 bases, with 16 bases separating them. CDR3 DNA sequence: TGCGCCAGCAGCACAACGGGGGGCCTTTCAGATACGCAGTATTTT. Protein product: CASSTTGGLSDTQYF.

In this sample, this clonotype turned up a few times. The V gene is TRBV20-1, the J gene TRBJ2-3, with 9 bases that match TRBD2. Trimming took 7 bases from V and 2 from J; bases not matched to a gene: 10. Germline-derived CDR1 and CDR2 are DFQATT and SNEGSKA (reference sequence). The CDR3 contains 15 residues. CDR3 protein: CSVRTSDTNTDTQYF. The CDR3 nucleotides are TGCAGTGTTCGGACTAGCGATACGAACACAGATACGCAGTATTTT.

The gene calls are TRBV5-1 and TRBJ1-2, with 7 bases lining up with TRBD1. This CDR3 contains 11 residues. Losses at the gene ends were 8 bases for V and 5 bases for J; bases not matched to a gene: 3. Germline V gene sequence: CDR1 SGHRS, CDR2 YFSETQ. CDR3 region: CARAGGYGYTF. DNA of the CDR3: TGCGCCAGAGCAGGGGGTTATGGCTACACCTTC. Looking up the rest from reference TRBV5-1 and TRBJ1-2 gives the full variable domain: KAGVTQTPRYLIKTRGQQVTLSCSPISGHRSVSWYQQTPGQGLQFLFEYFSETQRNKGNFPGRFSGRQFSNSRSEMNVSTLELGDSALYLCARAGGYGYTFGSGTRLTVV.

This clonotype was recorded many times. The chain uses TRBV27 and TRBJ2-3; no clear D. Germline CDR1 MNHEY, CDR2 SMNVEV (reference sequence). The V gene lost 0 bases and the J gene lost 0 bases, with 4 bases spanning the gap. This CDR3 comprises 14 residues. The CDR3 coding sequence is TGTGCCAGCAGTTTATCGTACAGCACAGATACGCAGTATTTT. This translates into CASSLSYSTDTQYF.